The next 29 T cell receptor beta chains were all read from a single sample in a study of CD8+CD57+ T cells in acquired aplastic anemia. The TCR beta profiling, which covered VDJ combination and CDR3 sequence, was carried out using genomic DNA as the template. TCRdb re-called the reads with MiXCR, one entry per CDR3 protein. The table has around 170,000 distinct CDR3 sequences, around 60% seen once. The sequenced material came from sorted CD4+, CD8+, or CD8+CD57+ T cells (not recorded which) from PBMCs. All receptors come from a human donor in good health.

To note about this clonotype: A much larger clone differs from this one at a single base, so this may be a read error. The CDR3 carries no conserved terminal phenylalanine or tryptophan, so it likely arises from a read error. This chain links TRBV5-1 with TRBJ2-1, with no clear D. Trimming pared 2 bases from V and 7 bases from J, leaving 4 bases between. This CDR3 region has 11 residues. Germline loops: CDR1 SGHRS, CDR2 YFSETQ. CDR3 DNA sequence: TGCGCCAGCAGCTTTACGAATGAGCAGTTCTCC. It is translated as CASSFTNEQFS.

This clonotype was detected ten times or more. The chain is built from TRBV7-9 and TRBJ2-3, with a weak D call TRBD2 (6 bases). The germline V gene has CDR1 SEHNR and CDR2 FQNEAQ (reference sequence). The CDR3 runs 12 residues. V dropped 8 bases and J dropped 4 bases, with 10 bases sitting between them. DNA for the CDR3: TGTGCCAGCGACACGGGGGCAGATACGCAGTATTTT. Amino acid sequence: CASDTGADTQYF.

This clonotype was seen a single time. This chain connects TRBV5-1 to TRBJ2-3; 11 positions agree with TRBD2. With 6 bases clipped from V and 3 bases from J, the junction kept 6 bases outside the gene matches. This CDR3 has 15 residues. The germline gives CDR1 SGHRS, CDR2 YFSETQ. CDR3 DNA sequence: TGCGCCAGCATGATTAGCGGGAGGGGAACAGATACGCAGTATTTT. It codes for CASMISGRGTDTQYF.

The J gene is TRBJ2-5, the V gene TRBV9; TRBD1 is a possible D gene (5 bases). The CDR3 sequence is 15 residues long. Trimming left V 0 bases short and J 1 base short, with 10 bases between. Germline V gene data show CDR1 as SGDLS and CDR2 as YYNGEE. The CDR3 protein is CASSVGGAGQETQYF. DNA for the CDR3: TGTGCCAGCAGCGTAGGTGGGGCAGGCCAAGAGACCCAGTACTTC.

This clonotype was counted many times. This sequence joins TRBV7-6 and TRBJ2-5; D perhaps matches TRBD2 (6 bases). CDR1 SGHVS and CDR2 FNYEAQ come from the germline V gene. The CDR3 is 13 amino acids. V dropped 5 bases and J dropped 3 bases, with 10 bases sitting between them. For the CDR3, the DNA is TGTGCCAGCAGCATGGACTATAAAGAGACCCAGTACTTC. Protein sequence: CASSMDYKETQYF.

The V gene is TRBV25-1, the J gene TRBJ2-7; D is possibly TRBD2 (5 bases). CDR3 length equals 15 residues. CDR1 is MGHDK and CDR2 is SYGVNS in the germline V gene. V was shortened by 4 bases and J by 3 bases, with 16 bases between the two germline ends. CDR3 loop: CASSAMRLGDYEQYF. The CDR3 nucleotides are TGTGCCAGCAGTGCTATGAGGCTGGGAGACTACGAGCAGTACTTC.

This clonotype was seen many times. V is TRBV19 and J is TRBJ1-6; 12 positions agree with TRBD1. The V and J ends lost 4 bases and 10 bases, in that order; junction bases with no gene match: 5. CDR3 length: 15 residues. Per the germline V gene, CDR1 is LNHDA and CDR2 is SQIVND (reference sequence). Here the CDR3 reads CASSTPGQGASPLHF. The CDR3 DNA is TGTGCCAGTAGTACTCCGGGACAGGGGGCCTCACCCCTCCACTTT.

The V call is TRBV7-2, the J call TRBJ2-2; D remains unclear. Germline CDR1 SGHTA, CDR2 FQGNSA. The CDR3 contains 13 residues. The ends were cut back, 0 bases at V and 7 bases at J, with 6 bases in the middle. CDR3 amino acids: CASSLAWVGELFF. CDR3 DNA: TGTGCCAGCAGCTTAGCTTGGGTCGGGGAGCTGTTTTTT. Full variable domain (remainder filled in from reference TRBV7-2 and TRBJ2-2): GAGVSQSPSNKVTEKGKDVELRCDPISGHTALYWYRQSLGQGLEFLIYFQGNSAPDKSGLPSDRFSAERTGGSVSTLTIQRTQQEDSAVYLCASSLAWVGELFFGEGSRLTVL.

The CDR3 region is CASGPGFQGADTQYF. In nucleotides, the CDR3 is TGTGCCAGCGGGCCAGGGTTTCAGGGGGCAGATACGCAGTATTTT. The chain recombines TRBV9 with TRBJ2-3, with TRBD1 matching 7 bases. This CDR3 spans 15 amino acids. Germline loops: CDR1 SGDLS, CDR2 YYNGEE. J gave up 4 bases and V 7 bases, and 12 bases lay outside the gene matches.

The chain couples TRBV7-8 to TRBJ2-5, with D hard to call. Trimming removed 2 bases from V and 3 bases from J, with 7 bases in between. Germline CDR1 SGHVS, CDR2 FQNEAQ. This CDR3 region has 13 residues. CDR3 protein: CASSLKYEETQYF. CDR3 nucleotides: TGTGCCAGCAGCTTAAAATATGAAGAGACCCAGTACTTC.

The chain couples TRBV7-2 to TRBJ1-1, with D uncertain. This CDR3 has 13 residues. The germline CDR1 and CDR2 sequences are SGHTA and FQGNSA. Trimming removed 7 bases from V and 3 bases from J, with 12 bases in between. The CDR3 is CASTPRVDTEAFF. For the CDR3, the DNA is TGTGCCAGCACCCCCCGAGTTGACACTGAAGCTTTCTTT.

This clonotype was counted many times. The J gene is TRBJ2-1, the V gene TRBV29-1; 9 positions agree with TRBD2. CDR3 length: 14 amino acids. Losses at the gene ends were 4 bases for V and 7 bases for J; bases not matched to a gene: 8. Germline assignment: CDR1 SQVTM and CDR2 ANQGSEA. For the CDR3, the DNA is TGCAGCGTTGCCGGTAGCGGGAGCGGGAATGAGCAGTTCTTC. It yields the protein CSVAGSGSGNEQFF.

The CDR3 DNA reads TGTGCCAGCAGTTTCTACAGGGTTGGGCAGCCCCAGCATTTT. The encoded protein is CASSFYRVGQPQHF. V usage is TRBV12-3 or TRBV12-4 and J usage is TRBJ1-5, with D perhaps matching TRBD1 (6 bases). This CDR3 has 14 amino acids. Between the trimmed V and J ends, which lost 3 bases and 7 bases, there was a span of 13 bases.

This chain uses TRBV5-1 with TRBJ1-1, with a possible D match to TRBD1 (5 bases). V was pared by 7 bases and J by 4 bases, with 14 bases between. This CDR3 contains 13 residues. Germline V gives CDR1 SGHRS, CDR2 YFSETQ. The chain's CDR3 is CASGSGGTTEAFF. DNA of the CDR3: TGCGCCAGCGGATCTGGGGGGACCACTGAAGCTTTCTTT.

The table lists this clonotype with a count of one. V usage is TRBV29-1 and J usage is TRBJ1-2; D call uncertain. With 2 bases removed from V and 2 bases from J, the gap between germline ends came to 12 bases. This CDR3 spans 14 amino acids. The germline CDR1 and CDR2 sequences are SQVTM and ANQGSEA. CDR3 residues: CSVERKGINYGYTF. Written as DNA, the CDR3 is TGCAGCGTTGAACGAAAGGGAATCAACTATGGCTACACCTTC.

The V call is TRBV6-2 or TRBV6-3, the J call TRBJ1-1, with D uncertain. V lost 2 bases to trimming and J lost 10 bases, with 17 bases between them. The CDR3 runs to 14 residues. Germline V gene data show CDR1 as MNHEY and CDR2 as SVGEGT. The CDR3 spells CASSYTGPGEGAFF. CDR3 nucleotide sequence: TGTGCCAGCAGTTACACGGGCCCCGGGGAAGGAGCTTTCTTT.

CDR3 nucleotide sequence: TGTGCCACCAGCATCCTACAGGTGGCTAATGAAAAACTGTTTTTT. The encoded protein is CATSILQVANEKLFF. The gene calls are TRBV15 and TRBJ1-4, with a weak D call TRBD1 (5 bases). CDR3 length: 15 amino acids. Germline V CDR1 and CDR2: LNHNV, YYDKDF (reference sequence). Trimming stripped 4 bases from V and 3 bases from J, with 12 bases between.

In this sample, this clonotype turned up many times. The V and J genes are TRBV4-1 and TRBJ1-1; D unclear. This CDR3 comprises 12 residues. CDR1 is MGHRA and CDR2 is YSYEKL in the germline V gene. With 1 base removed from V and 8 bases from J, the gap between germline ends came to 8 bases. The CDR3 DNA reads TGCGCCAGCAGCCAAGGAGCCGGGGAAGCTTTCTTT. Encoded protein: CASSQGAGEAFF.

This clonotype was picked up a small number of times. The gene calls are TRBV7-6 and TRBJ1-2; no clear D. Looked up from germline, CDR1 is SGHVS and CDR2 is FNYEAQ. The CDR3 is 17 amino acids. V gave up 1 base and J gave up 1 base, with 16 bases separating them. CDR3 loop: CASSLGAAQNLNYGYTF. CDR3 sequence (DNA): TGTGCCAGCAGCTTAGGAGCGGCCCAGAACCTTAACTATGGCTACACCTTC.

Here the CDR3 DNA reads TGTGCCACCAGCAGAGATTGGGCGGGAGAGATCCAAACCGGGGAGCTGTTTTTT. It is translated as CATSRDWAGEIQTGELFF. This chain links TRBV15 with TRBJ2-2; 7 bases match TRBD2. CDR3 length equals 18 residues. In germline, CDR1 is LNHNV, CDR2 YYDKDF (reference sequence). V gave up 0 bases and J gave up 5 bases; unmatched junction bases: 12.

A note on this clonotype: The junction departs from germline at one end; a sequencing error may be responsible. This chain links TRBV5-1 with TRBJ2-3; TRBD1 aligns across 7 bases. Looked up from germline, CDR1 is SGHRS and CDR2 is YFSETQ. The CDR3 is 15 amino acids. CDR3 nucleotide sequence: TGTGCCAGCAGCTTGGGACAGCCCGGCACAGATACGCAGTATTTT. This encodes CASSLGQPGTDTQYF.

The rearrangement joins TRBV12-3 or TRBV12-4 to TRBJ2-7, with 11 bases lining up with TRBD1. V lost 6 bases to trimming and J lost 6 bases; unmatched junction nucleotides: 7. This CDR3 has 14 amino acids. The CDR3 coding sequence is TGTGCCAGCAGCCCTGGGACAGGGGGGCTCGAGCAGTACTTC. Amino acids: CASSPGTGGLEQYF.

This chain links TRBV2 with TRBJ1-2; D not resolved. The V gene lost 4 bases and the J gene lost 4 bases, with 7 bases spanning the gap. The CDR3 runs to 12 residues. Per the germline V gene, CDR1 is SNHLY and CDR2 is FYNNEI. Here the CDR3 reads CASSVLGYGYTF. For the CDR3, the DNA is TGTGCCAGCAGTGTACTAGGCTATGGCTACACCTTC. Full variable domain (missing parts from reference TRBV2 and TRBJ1-2): EPEVTQTPSHQVTQMGQEVILRCVPISNHLYFYWYRQILGQKVEFLVSFYNNEISEKSEIFDDQFSVERPDGSNFTLKIRSTKLEDSAMYFCASSVLGYGYTFGSGTRLTVV.

The J gene is TRBJ2-7, the V gene TRBV7-2; 15 bases agree with TRBD2. Germline assignment: CDR1 SGHTA and CDR2 FQGNSA. V dropped 6 bases and J dropped 2; count of bases not matched to a gene: 2. The CDR3 covers 15 residues. CDR3 in amino acids: CASSGTSGRPYEQYF. The CDR3 DNA reads TGTGCCAGCAGTGGGACTAGCGGGAGGCCCTACGAGCAGTACTTC.

This clonotype was found many times. The chain links TRBV5-1 to TRBJ2-1; TRBD2 matches 11 bases. The V and J ends lost 2 bases and 9 bases, in that order; junction bases with no gene match: 7. Germline lookup yields CDR1 SGHRS and CDR2 YFSETQ. CDR3 length equals 15 residues. CDR3 amino acids: CASSFTSGRNGEQFF. In DNA form, the CDR3 reads TGCGCCAGCAGCTTCACTAGCGGGAGAAACGGTGAGCAGTTCTTC.

The chain couples TRBV12-3 or TRBV12-4 to TRBJ2-2, with 7 bases matching TRBD2. The CDR3 runs to 14 residues. The trim removed 7 bases at V and 0 bases at J, leaving 2 bases unmatched. The CDR3 is CASTREANTGELFF. The CDR3 DNA is TGTGCCAGCACCCGGGAGGCGAACACCGGGGAGCTGTTTTTT.

This chain connects TRBV6-1 to TRBJ1-1; 7 bases fit TRBD1. Looked up from germline, CDR1 is MNHNS and CDR2 is SASEGT. The V and J ends lost 3 bases and 7 bases, in that order; junction bases with no gene match: 5. The CDR3 contains 13 residues. The CDR3 nucleotides read TGTGCCAGCAGTGAGTCGGGACAGCGTGAAGCTTTCTTT. Its protein product is CASSESGQREAFF.

The rearrangement uses TRBV4-1 and TRBJ2-1, with 15 positions matching TRBD2. The J call is uncertain, as TRBJ2-7 better fits the DNA end. The CDR3 length is 15 residues. CDR1 MGHRA and CDR2 YSYEKL come from the germline V gene. In DNA form, the CDR3 reads TGCGCCAGCAGCCTACGGACTAGCGGGAGGGACGAGCAGTACTTC. It is translated as CASSLRTSGRDEQYF.

The chain has TRBV19 and TRBJ2-6; D may be TRBD1 (5 bases). Per germline, CDR1 LNHDA and CDR2 SQIVND (reference sequence). The CDR3 covers 15 residues. The V end lost 1 base, the J end lost 2 bases, and 6 bases lay between the germline ends. DNA of the CDR3: TGTGCCAGTAGTATAGGGGGCACTGGGGCCAACGTCCTGACTTTC. Its translation: CASSIGGTGANVLTF.